The sequence of this TCR beta chain was determined in a study of identical twins (dated by TCRdb to 2016 to 2017). In the study overall: The study deep-sequenced TCR alpha and beta repertoires from monozygotic twins, unrelated adults of various ages and cord blood to test whether fetal clonotypes persist. To rule out contamination, the twin experiments were replicated at different times with different library preparation protocols.

V is trimmed back by 0 bases and J by 2 bases, and the junction contains 4 bases that no gene match accounts for. From the germline V gene, CDR1 is LGHNA and CDR2 is YNFKEQ. The CDR3 sequence holds 15 residues, the cysteine and phenylalanine included. The entry retains the CDR3 DNA only, 45 bases that are in frame from base 1. Preparation of the library involved 5' RACE. Sequencing took place on an Illumina HiSeq 2000. A universal primer binding site was introduced by template switching, and a unique molecular identifier was present in the final cDNA, enabling accurate counting of TCR cDNA molecules. Specific primers in the conserved constant-segment region were used to synthesize first-strand cDNA for the TCR alpha and beta chains. Each cDNA library was double barcoded, with a SMART-Mk sample barcode plus Illumina barcodes, to control for contamination. TruSeq adapter sequences along with Illumina sample barcodes were introduced in two successive PCR steps. The TCR alpha and beta cDNA libraries were sequenced on the Illumina HiSeq platform using custom primers. Per the authors' processing: Raw reads were processed with MiGEC to extract unique molecular identifiers, and MiXCR was used to determine CDR3 positions. Recombination models were inferred per individual with the repgenHMM and IGoR tools using an EM algorithm. The analysis of shared clonotypes was done with the tcR package in R, with sharing normalized by the product of cloneset sizes. To study raw recombination without the effects of thymic and clonal selection, out-of-frame nonproductive sequences were analyzed. Through fastp at Q25 and MiXCR, TCRdb rebuilt clones from the public reads, retaining in-frame beta chains. Each entry is one CDR3 protein sequence, shown with its most common DNA and genes. TCRdb, not the authors, supplied the V and J calls. In all, the sample holds 600,000 to 850,000 distinct CDR3 sequences, and around a sixth of those were seen once. 13% of the sample is held by the ten biggest clonotypes.

What the work shows at the level of the full study, not this receptor alone: In monozygotic twins, recombination models systematically underestimated out-of-frame TCR alpha sharing, but the models matched the sharing seen between unrelated individuals. Fewer insertions were carried by abundant cord blood beta clonotypes, a similar but weaker trend appeared in young adult naive repertoires, and no such trend appeared in memory repertoires. The excess sharing between twins in beta out-of-frame sequences was weaker because fewer shared sequences reduced the signal-to-noise ratio. Because the same donors could not be followed over many years, the conclusions relied on cross-sectional statistical analysis. Invariant T cells such as MAIT and iNKT could partly confound zero-insertion analyses, though diverse VJ usage argued against this for most clonotypes. Out-of-frame TCR alpha sequences shared between twins showed an excess of low generation-probability sequences compared with coincidental sharing between unrelated individuals.

All donors were healthy Caucasians. Three pairs of female monozygotic twins, all aged about 18 to 30 years, were included in the twin cohort. RNA for TCR libraries was isolated from peripheral blood mononuclear cells. In the case of this clonotype: Its antigen is unknown. Base qualities are missing; no much larger clone stands one base away.

The data also belong to a second study, concerning T cells expressing NK-cell markers. The second publication reports: About 8 donors provided sorted CD3+CD56+NKG2C+, CD3+CD56+NKG2C- and CD3+CD56-NKG2C+ T-cell subsets, whose TCR beta-chain repertoires were profiled. Of the eight sequenced donors, seven were found to be HCMV-seropositive and one was found to be HCMV-seronegative. To restrict sorting to alphabetaTCR-expressing T cells, an anti-gammadeltaTCR antibody was added in several experiments. In more than 5 donors, the dominant CD3+CD56+NKG2C+ clonotypes ranked among the top 10 CD8+ clonotypes, making up 1.0-7.0% of CD8+ T cells. Those dominant clonotypes were again the most abundant among CD3+CD56-NKG2C+ cells in a few donors, at about 28.3-65%. It remained unclear whether the expanded NKG2C-expressing T cell clones were specific for HCMV antigens. The study sequenced eight donors, all healthy volunteers chosen at random: three men and five women. A commercial ELISA kit detecting HCMV-specific IgG in serum was used to determine HCMV serostatus. For six donors, bulk peripheral blood T-cell repertoires were also sequenced from unsorted PBMC. MIGEC was used to demultiplex reads and group reads by UMI, and MiTCR was used to assemble and quantify clonotypes. To remove erroneous sequences, TCR cDNA sequences were retained only when supported by two or more reads. Downstream repertoire analysis used the tcR package, and clonotypes were matched across fractions by CDR3 nucleotide sequence plus V segment. VDJmatch was used to annotate antigen specificity against VDJdb, with one amino acid substitution allowed in CDR3.

The rearrangement joined TRBV4-2 to TRBJ2-7; TRBD2 aligns with 7 central bases. This TCR came from a woman between 18 and 29 years old in good health. Input material: PBMCs. This receptor has the CDR3 CASSQDPTSAYEQYF. The DNA sequence reads TGTGCCAGCAGCCAAGATCCTACTAGCGCCTACGAGCAGTACTTC.